This passage covers 7 T cell receptor beta chains from one sample sequenced in a study of Ad26.COV2.S vaccination and SARS-CoV-2 variants. Repertoires were generated with immunoSEQ multiplex PCR, while TCRdb's copy carries only in-frame clones and drops some. The data show 430,000 or so clones, roughly nine tenths seen once. The treatment was: around 19 received Ad26.COV2.S at low or high dose, single or two shots; roughly five received placebo; per-sample allocation not given. At day 63 after the first vaccine or placebo injection, samples were drawn. The sample in question was peripheral blood, obtained in a trial of Ad26.COV2.S vaccine versus placebo. All receptors come from a person between 18 and 65 years old who received the Ad26.COV2.S COVID-19 vaccine or a placebo.

V is TRBV6-2 or TRBV6-3 and J is TRBJ1-1; D perhaps matches TRBD1 (6 bases). Trimming took 3 bases from V and 0 from J, leaving 8 bases between them. The CDR3 covers 14 residues. Germline lookup yields CDR1 MNHEY and CDR2 SVGEGT. Written as DNA, the CDR3 is TGTGCCAGCAGTTATCAGGGGCTGAACACTGAAGCTTTCTTT. Translation: CASSYQGLNTEAFF.

About this clone: At one of its ends the junction is not consistent with the germline gene, which may arise from a read error. CDR3 bases: TGTGCCAGCAGCCCAAGAGGGATCTCCTTCAATGAGCAGTTCTTC. Translated, it gives CASSPRGISFNEQFF. The genes are TRBV11-3 and TRBJ2-1, with a tentative D call TRBD2 (5 bases). The CDR3 spans 15 residues. The germline gives CDR1 SGHNT, CDR2 YENEEA.

V gene TRBV29-1 combines with J gene TRBJ2-2, with 9 bases matching TRBD1. Germline loops: CDR1 SQVTM, CDR2 ANQGSEA. The CDR3 totals 14 residues. With V trimmed by 5 bases and J by 4 bases, 5 bases remained unmatched. The CDR3 DNA reads TGCAGCGTTAGGTTGGACAGGGGCACCGGGGAGCTGTTTTTT. The encoded protein is CSVRLDRGTGELFF.

This sequence joins TRBV11-2 and TRBJ2-7; 7 bases fit TRBD2. Per germline, CDR1 SGHAT and CDR2 FQNNGV. The CDR3 extends over 15 amino acids. Unmatched junction bases numbered 11, after V lost 4 bases and J lost 5 bases. The CDR3 protein is CASSSLTTSLHEQYF. DNA for the CDR3: TGTGCCAGCAGCTCACTGACGACTAGCCTCCACGAGCAGTACTTC.

This chain links TRBV20-1 with TRBJ1-3; no clear D. There are 16 residues in the CDR3. CDR1 and CDR2 from the germline V gene are DFQATT and SNEGSKA (reference sequence). Between the trimmed V and J ends, which lost 3 bases and 0 bases, there was a span of 15 bases. The CDR3 is CSASRDMALSGNTIYF. CDR3 nucleotide sequence: TGCAGTGCTAGTAGGGATATGGCCCTCTCTGGAAACACCATATATTTT.

In DNA, the CDR3 is TGTGCCAGCAGCGGTCTAGCGGTGCAAGAGACCCAGTACTTC. Residues: CASSGLAVQETQYF. V usage is TRBV4-2 and J usage is TRBJ2-5; TRBD2 matches 7 bases. Germline assignment: CDR1 LGHNA and CDR2 YNFKEQ. The J segment lost 2 bases and the V segment lost 5 bases, leaving 5 bases of the junction unmatched. The CDR3 runs 14 residues.

The V gene is TRBV19, the J gene TRBJ2-6; weak D call: TRBD2 (5 bases). Germline-derived CDR1 and CDR2 are LNHDA and SQIVND (reference sequence). V dropped 7 bases and J dropped 0 bases, with 7 bases sitting between them. The CDR3 is 14 amino acids. The CDR3 region is CASMEVSGANVLTF. The DNA for the CDR3 is TGTGCCAGTATGGAGGTCTCTGGGGCCAACGTCCTGACTTTC.